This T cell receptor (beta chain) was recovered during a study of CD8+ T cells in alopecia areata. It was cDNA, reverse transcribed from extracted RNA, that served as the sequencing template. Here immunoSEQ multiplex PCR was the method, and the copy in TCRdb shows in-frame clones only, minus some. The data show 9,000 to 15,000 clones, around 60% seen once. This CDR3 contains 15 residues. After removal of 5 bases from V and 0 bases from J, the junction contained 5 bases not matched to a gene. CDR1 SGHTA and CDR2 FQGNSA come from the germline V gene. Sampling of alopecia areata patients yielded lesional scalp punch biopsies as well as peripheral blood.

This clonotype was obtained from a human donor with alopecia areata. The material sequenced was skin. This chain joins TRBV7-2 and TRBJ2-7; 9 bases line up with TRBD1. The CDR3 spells CASSPDRGSSYEQYF. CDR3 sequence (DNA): TGTGCCAGCAGCCCTGACAGGGGGAGCTCCTACGAGCAGTACTTC. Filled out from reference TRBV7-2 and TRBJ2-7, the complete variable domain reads GAGVSQSPSNKVTEKGKDVELRCDPISGHTALYWYRQSLGQGLEFLIYFQGNSAPDKSGLPSDRFSAERTGGSVSTLTIQRTQQEDSAVYLCASSPDRGSSYEQYFGPGTRLTVT.